A selection of T cell receptor beta chains follows, all from one sample in a study of vaccination effects on CD4 cells after COVID-19. What these receptors recognize is not known. Sequenced by immunoSEQ multiplex PCR; TCRdb stores in-frame clones only, minus some. The profile shows roughly 51,000 clones, about 70% of them singletons. The source was CD4+ T cells from PBMCs cultured without peptide, collected after COVID-19 vaccination. These receptors were obtained from a human donor who had a prior SARS-CoV-2 infection. CDR3s include the opening cysteine and the closing phenylalanine or tryptophan. The D gene is left open where the match is weak. Expanded clones are given a class, and other clones once, few, many or no size at all.

NA	TRBJ2-3	NA	15	TRBV5-1	TGCGCCAGCAGCTTGGCTCTCCAGCCCACAGATACGCAGTATTTT	CASSLALQPTDTQYF
TRBD2	TRBJ2-2	NA	14	TRBV5-1	TGCGCCAGCAGCCGGAGCACTAGCGGGGGTTGGTTGTTTTTT	CASSRSTSGGWLFF
NA	TRBJ2-1	NA	12	TRBV20-1	TGCAGTGCTAGTCGCACTCTTGATGAGCAGTTCTTC	CSASRTLDEQFF
NA	TRBJ1-5	NA	14	TRBV3-1/TRBV3-2	TGTGCCAGCAGCCAAGATCACGGGTATCAGCCCCAGCATTTT	CASSQDHGYQPQHF
NA	TRBJ2-5	NA	14	TRBV5-5	TGTGCCAGCACCTGGACACCCGTTCAAGAGACCCAGTACTTC	CASTWTPVQETQYF
NA	TRBJ1-3	NA	16	TRBV5-1	TGCGCCAGCAGCTTCGGGACTGGGAACTCTGGAAACACCATATATTTT	CASSFGTGNSGNTIYF
NA	TRBJ2-3	NA	16	TRBV12-5	TGTGCTAGTGGGCAAGGGGCTAGCGCTGGCACAGATACGCAGTATTTT	CASGQGASAGTDTQYF
NA	TRBJ2-5	few	13	TRBV4-1	TGCGCCAGCAGCCAAGGAGTTCAAGAGACCCAGTACTTC	CASSQGVQETQYF
NA	TRBJ1-2	few	13	TRBV5-1	TGCGCCAGCAGCTTTGGGGGAAACTATGGCTACACCTTC	CASSFGGNYGYTF
NA	TRBJ2-1	NA	15	TRBV4-1	TGCGCCAGCAGCCAAGATGCTGGGGGGCTTCTTGAGCAGTTCTTC	CASSQDAGGLLEQFF
NA	TRBJ2-7	NA	15	TRBV21-1	TGTGCCAGCAGCCCACAAGAAGGCCAGGGGAACGAGCAGTACTTC	CASSPQEGQGNEQYF
NA	TRBJ2-3	NA	14	TRBV24-1	TGTGCCACTCAAACTAGAGAAAGCACAGATACGCAGTATTTT	CATQTRESTDTQYF
TRBD1	TRBJ2-1	NA	15	TRBV2	TGTGCCAGCAGTCGTAACAGGGGGCCCTACAATGAGCAGTTCTTC	CASSRNRGPYNEQFF
TRBD2	TRBJ2-1	NA	15	TRBV5-4	TGTGCCAGCAGCCTTAGCGGGGGGGGACACAATGAGCAGTTCTTC	CASSLSGGGHNEQFF
NA	TRBJ2-3	NA	15	TRBV20-1	TGCAGTGCTAGTCGGGGGCAGGGCACTGGAGATACGCAGTATTTT	CSASRGQGTGDTQYF
TRBD1	TRBJ2-7	NA	17	TRBV18	TGTGCCAGCTCGCCAACATCGACAGGGTTCGGGTATTACGAGCAGTACTTC	CASSPTSTGFGYYEQYF
NA	TRBJ1-3	NA	16	TRBV18	TGTGCCAGCTCACCAACGGGGTCGAGCTCTGGAAACACCATATATTTT	CASSPTGSSSGNTIYF
NA	TRBJ2-7	few	15	TRBV5-4	TGTGCCAGCAGCTTGGCCGGGGGGCTTAGGTACGAGCAGTACTTC	CASSLAGGLRYEQYF
TRBD2	TRBJ2-7	few	15	TRBV7-6	TGTGCCAGCAGCTTAGGGCGGGAGGATCCCTACGAGCAGTACTTC	CASSLGREDPYEQYF
TRBD1	TRBJ1-6	NA	20	TRBV23-1	TGCGCCAGCAGTCAATCTGACAGGGGTTCGTCTTGGTCCTATAATTCACCCCTCCACTTT	CASSQSDRGSSWSYNSPLHF
TRBD1	TRBJ2-2	NA	19	TRBV6-1	TGTGCCAGCAGTGCACGTCCCGGGACAGGGGGGATGTCCACCGGGGAGCTGTTTTTT	CASSARPGTGGMSTGELFF
TRBD1	TRBJ2-1	NA	16	TRBV9	TGTGCCAGCAGCGTAGGATTAGGACAGGGCAAAAATGAGCAGTTCTTC	CASSVGLGQGKNEQFF
NA	TRBJ1-6	few	14	TRBV7-3	TGTGCCAGCAGCTTTGACGGGTATAATTCACCCCTCCACTTT	CASSFDGYNSPLHF
NA	TRBJ2-7	few	14	TRBV30	TGTGCCTGGAGTGTACAATGGGCAGGGGTACAGCAGTACTTC	CAWSVQWAGVQQYF
TRBD1	TRBJ2-5	NA	14	TRBV5-5	TGTGCCAGCAGCCAGGCCAGGGGGCTGGAGACCCAGTACTTC	CASSQARGLETQYF
TRBD1	TRBJ2-3	NA	15	TRBV18	TGTGCCAGCTCACCACGGGACAGGTTCACAGATACGCAGTATTTT	CASSPRDRFTDTQYF
TRBD2	TRBJ2-1	NA	16	TRBV9	TGTGCCAGCAGCGTAGTGGCGGGGGACCCTTACAATGAGCAGTTCTTC	CASSVVAGDPYNEQFF